Presented here are 14 T cell receptor beta chains from one specimen sequenced in a study of control samples from healthy donors and cancer patients. TCRdb's copy holds only in-frame clones and misses some; the assay was immunoSEQ multiplex PCR. The repertoire holds nearly 200,000 clones, with about 90% as singletons. The sample taken for sequencing was blood. All receptors come from a young man in good health.

The chain carries TRBV9 and TRBJ2-7, with 9 bases identical to TRBD2. V dropped 0 bases and J dropped 3; count of bases not matched to a gene: 4. The CDR3 loop spans 15 amino acids. Germline assignment: CDR1 SGDLS and CDR2 YYNGEE. The CDR3 coding sequence is TGTGCCAGCAGCGTAGAAGGACTAGCGCACTACGAGCAGTACTTC. Protein product: CASSVEGLAHYEQYF.

This clone was seen once. The chain combines TRBV7-6 with TRBJ2-7; weak D call: TRBD1 (5 bases). Trimming left V 0 bases short and J 6 bases short, with 15 bases between. Germline V gives CDR1 SGHVS, CDR2 FNYEAQ. The CDR3 is 15 residues long. The CDR3 DNA reads TGTGCCAGCAGCTTAGCGGGGCAGGGTCGAGCCGAGCAGTACTTC. It is translated as CASSLAGQGRAEQYF.

The chain employs TRBV5-1 and TRBJ2-1; D may be TRBD2 (5 bases). This CDR3 is built from 14 residues. The V end was cut by 5 bases, the J end by 4 bases, with 13 bases between. CDR1 is SGHRS, CDR2 YFSETQ, per germline. This chain's CDR3 is CASSNIGGYNEQFF. The CDR3 DNA follows: TGCGCCAGCAGTAACATTGGAGGTTACAATGAGCAGTTCTTC.

CDR3 loop: CASSLEEGPAGYTF. The CDR3 DNA reads as TGCGCCAGCAGCTTGGAGGAAGGGCCCGCTGGCTACACCTTC. This chain links TRBV5-1 with TRBJ1-2; D not resolved. The CDR3 consists of 14 residues. Looked up from germline, CDR1 is SGHRS and CDR2 is YFSETQ. V was clipped by 0 bases and J by 7 bases, with 13 bases between them.

The V call is TRBV27, the J call TRBJ1-2; 9 bases fit TRBD1. This CDR3 is 15 amino acids long. Germline assignment: CDR1 MNHEY and CDR2 SMNVEV (reference sequence). V was pared by 6 bases and J by 6 bases, with 11 bases of the junction left unmatched. CDR3 DNA: TGTGCCAGCAGGCCCGACACAGGGGGCGCGGATGGCTACACCTTC. Translated: CASRPDTGGADGYTF.

This sequence joins TRBV19 and TRBJ2-7, with D perhaps TRBD1 (5 bases). Germline lookup yields CDR1 LNHDA and CDR2 SQIVND (reference sequence). Trimming cost V 3 bases and J 2 bases, with 11 bases left between them. The CDR3 covers 14 residues. CDR3 in DNA: TGTGCCAGTAGTATTTCCAGACAGACCTACGAGCAGTACTTC. The encoded protein is CASSISRQTYEQYF.

The chain links TRBV27 to TRBJ2-1; a possible D gene is TRBD2 (6 bases). Trimming pared 8 bases from V and 2 bases from J, leaving 16 bases between. Germline CDR1 is MNHEY and CDR2 is SMNVEV (reference sequence). The CDR3 extends over 15 amino acids. CDR3 region: CASGLREPAYNEQFF. In nucleotides, the CDR3 is TGTGCCAGCGGACTACGGGAACCAGCCTACAATGAGCAGTTCTTC.

This clone was detected only once. J is TRBJ1-2 and V is TRBV5-8; D not resolved. This CDR3 comprises 15 residues. Trimming stripped 2 bases from V and 8 bases from J, with 19 bases between. Germline values: CDR1 SGHTS, CDR2 YDEGEE. The CDR3 DNA reads TGTGCCAGCAGCTTCGAATTGAGGGTGGAGGAGGGCTACACCTTC. Translation: CASSFELRVEEGYTF.

V gene TRBV27 combines with J gene TRBJ2-1; no clear D gene. There are 15 residues in the CDR3. Germline V lookup: CDR1 MNHEY, CDR2 SMNVEV (reference sequence). V lost 6 bases to trimming and J lost 4 bases, with 16 bases between them. For the CDR3, the DNA is TGTGCCAGCAGCAGTCTAGGTTCTCCATACAATGAGCAGTTCTTC. Translating it yields CASSSLGSPYNEQFF.

CDR3 region: CASRASGGPYEQYF. CDR3 DNA sequence: TGTGCCAGCAGGGCTAGCGGGGGGCCCTACGAGCAGTACTTC. The V gene is TRBV3-1 (or the pseudogene TRBV3-2), the J gene TRBJ2-7; TRBD2 matches 11 bases. CDR1 is LGHDT, CDR2 YNNKEL, per germline (reference sequence). The V segment lost 6 bases and the J segment 2 bases; nucleotides outside the gene matches: 3. The CDR3 sequence is 14 residues long.

V and J are TRBV7-2 and TRBJ1-6, with unresolved D. The V gene's germline CDR1 is SGHTA and CDR2 FQGNSA. This CDR3 has 15 residues. Trimming left V 2 bases short and J 4 bases short, with 9 bases between. CDR3 bases: TGTGCCAGCAGCTTAAGTCCGCGGTATAATTCACCCCTCCACTTT. This translates into CASSLSPRYNSPLHF.

The rearrangement joins TRBV7-2 to TRBJ2-1, with 9 bases lining up with TRBD1. Germline CDR1 SGHTA, CDR2 FQGNSA. This CDR3 spans 15 amino acids. V was clipped by 5 bases and J by 6 bases; unmatched bases: 8. CDR3 region: CASSRGTGRGNEQFF. For the CDR3, the DNA is TGTGCCAGCAGCCGGGGGACAGGGCGAGGCAATGAGCAGTTCTTC.

The rearrangement joins TRBV7-7 to TRBJ2-7, with TRBD2 identical over 12 bases. The CDR3 has 15 residues. Trimming removed 5 bases from V and 5 bases from J; junction bases left unmatched: 7. Per the germline V gene, CDR1 is SSHAT and CDR2 is FNYEAQ (reference sequence). CDR3 DNA: TGTGCCAGCAGCCCGCTAGCGGGGGGGCTGAACGAGCAGTACTTC. Its translation: CASSPLAGGLNEQYF.

V gene TRBV29-1 combines with J gene TRBJ2-3; no clear D. The germline gives CDR1 SQVTM, CDR2 ANQGSEA. CDR3 length: 13 amino acids. The V gene lost 3 bases and the J gene lost 1 base, with 8 bases spanning the gap. CDR3 sequence (DNA): TGCAGCGTTGATTCCCCCCGCACAGATACGCAGTATTTT. This translates into CSVDSPRTDTQYF.